This TCR beta chain was observed in a study of tumor-infiltrating lymphocytes in primary liver carcinoma. Looking at the study overall: The study included patients who were men and women aged 30 to 69 years. Findings and limits, study-wide: It was in tumors, not blood, that the top-250-clone fraction was significantly higher (p = 0.039).

Germline V gene lookup returns CDR1 LGHNA and CDR2 YSLEER. The CDR3 has 17 amino acids. With respect to this clonotype: The antigen is unknown. The junction does not match germline at one end; this may be a read error.

Synthesis of TCR beta cDNA was carried out from 450 to 650 ng total RNA with a constant-region primer. Modified slightly, ARM-PCR produced TCR beta libraries over three nested multiplex PCR rounds. In the first two PCR rounds, TRBV1-TRBV30 forward primers were paired with a C-beta reverse primer, and each round lasted approximately 10 cycles. One entry per CDR3 protein results from TCRdb running MiXCR on the multiplex PCR reads. The sample consists of 150,000 to 200,000 distinct CDR3 sequences, around four fifths of them appearing once. Co-extraction of RNA and DNA was performed on about 20-32 mg of unsorted bulk tissue. The patients carried chronic HBV infection and had received no treatment. Sampling targeted five separate regions of each tumor, which included the tumor centre.

Sequencing input: tumor tissue from primary liver carcinoma. The rearrangement links TRBV4-3 to TRBJ2-1; D might be TRBD1 or TRBD2, each matching 5 bases. The sequence came from a man aged 35 to 55 with primary liver carcinoma and hepatitis B virus infection. CDR3 bases: TGCGCCACCAGCCAAGATTTGGACCAGGGACCTATCAATGAGCAACTCTTC. This codes for CATSQDLDQGPINEQLF.